Listed below are T cell receptor beta chains from one sample, sequenced in a study of blood T cell repertoires in COVID-19. Assay used: immunoSEQ multiplex PCR; TCRdb lists only in-frame clones, some missing. The table lists 150,000 to 200,000 clones, around 90% of them singletons. Input material: peripheral blood. The receptors derive from a human donor in a cohort sampled during active COVID-19. Each CDR3 is given with its conserved first and last residue. D genes are given only for firm matches. Clone size is not always given. Where it is, it says once, few, many or a class for expanded clones.

J,size,V,length,D,DNA,CDR3
TRBJ2-3,.,TRBV30,13,.,TGTGCCTGGAGGGGAGGAGGCACAGATACGCAGTATTTT,CAWRGGGTDTQYF
TRBJ2-7,.,TRBV4-3,13,.,TGCGCCAGCAGCCAAGAGAACGGCTACGAGCAGTACTTC,CASSQENGYEQYF
TRBJ1-1,.,TRBV25-1,14,.,TGTGCCAGCAGTGATTTTTCCGGGATCTCTGAAGCTTTCTTT,CASSDFSGISEAFF
TRBJ1-3,few,TRBV3-1/TRBV3-2,14,.,TGTGCCAGCAGCCAATACAGCTCTGGAAACACCATATATTTT,CASSQYSSGNTIYF
TRBJ1-1,few,TRBV5-1,13,TRBD1,TGCGCCAGCAGCTTGACACAGGGGGCTGAAGCTTTCTTT,CASSLTQGAEAFF
TRBJ1-5,few,TRBV9,14,TRBD1,TGTGCCAGCAGTCGGACAGGGGGAGGGCAGCCCCAGCATTTT,CASSRTGGGQPQHF
TRBJ1-6,.,TRBV7-3,15,.,TGTGCCAGTCGAAAAGATAGCTCCTATAATTCACCCCTCCACTTT,CASRKDSSYNSPLHF
TRBJ2-1,.,TRBV29-1,14,TRBD2,TGCAGCGTTGTAAGTCTAGCGGGCTACAATGAGCAGTTCTTC,CSVVSLAGYNEQFF
TRBJ2-7,once,TRBV9,16,TRBD1,TGTGCCAGCAGCCCCCGAGGCGGGACAGGTGTCTACGAGCAGTACTTC,CASSPRGGTGVYEQYF
TRBJ2-1,.,TRBV11-2,12,TRBD2,TGTGCCAGCAGCCTGACTAGCGGGACCCACTTCTTC,CASSLTSGTHFF
TRBJ2-7,.,TRBV7-2,15,.,TGTGCCAGCAGCTTAACATTTAACGCGGGCTACGAGCAGTACTTC,CASSLTFNAGYEQYF
TRBJ1-1,.,TRBV6-5,15,TRBD1,TGTGCCAGCAGTTACGGGGGACAGGGAAACACTGAAGCTTTCTTT,CASSYGGQGNTEAFF
TRBJ1-4,.,TRBV27,18,TRBD1,TGTGCCAGCAGTTCATCACGGACAGGATTGGGGATTAATGAAAAACTGTTTTTT,CASSSSRTGLGINEKLFF
TRBJ2-2,.,TRBV18,15,.,TGTGCCAGCTCACCAGATCAGGGATACACCGGGGAGCTGTTTTTT,CASSPDQGYTGELFF
TRBJ2-2,.,TRBV4-1,15,TRBD2,TGCGCCAGCAGCCAAGAGGGGGGGTTCATCGGGGAGCTGTTTTTT,CASSQEGGFIGELFF
TRBJ2-7,.,TRBV7-3,12,TRBD2,TGTGCCAGCAGCTCGGCGGGGGGCGAGCAGTACTTC,CASSSAGGEQYF
TRBJ2-1,.,TRBV28,16,TRBD1,TGTGCCAGCACCCGCCCCCCGACAGGGCCGGACAATGAGCAGTTCTTC,CASTRPPTGPDNEQFF
TRBJ2-7,.,TRBV18,15,TRBD2,TGTGCCAGCTCACCGGGACTAGCGGGAGTTTACGAGCAGTACTTC,CASSPGLAGVYEQYF
TRBJ1-4,few,TRBV12-3/TRBV12-4,13,TRBD1,TGTGCCAGCAGTATGTACAGGGGTGAAAAACTGTTTTTT,CASSMYRGEKLFF
TRBJ2-7,few,TRBV7-9,12,.,TGTGCCAGCAGCTTAGGAGACTACGAGCAGTACTTC,CASSLGDYEQYF
TRBJ1-5,once,TRBV28,14,.,TGTGCCAGCAGTTTAGAGACAGGCAATCAGCCCCAGCATTTT,CASSLETGNQPQHF
TRBJ1-1,.,TRBV2,12,.,TGTGCCAGCAGAAAGGGGGGGGCTGAAGCTTTCTTT,CASRKGGAEAFF
TRBJ2-5,.,TRBV5-8,15,.,TGTGCCAGCAGCAAGGGGGGGACCTGGTTGGTCGCCCAGTACTTC,CASSKGGTWLVAQYF
TRBJ1-4,.,TRBV11-3,15,.,TGTGCCAGCAGCCCTGGTCCCCTAATTAATGAAAAACTGTTTTTT,CASSPGPLINEKLFF